Listed here are 28 T cell receptor beta chains from one sample, sequenced in a study of cytomegalovirus exposure and HLA in healthy donors. With 60 Vbeta and 13 Jbeta primers, the PCR was carried out. Assay: immunoSEQ multiplex PCR; the TCRdb copy retains only in-frame clones and omits some. The data contain 150,000 to 200,000 clones, over 70% of them singletons. Input material: PBMCs. All receptors come from a male donor in good health and CMV-seronegative.

This clone was counted at least ten times. Its ends do not fully match the called genes, so a read error is possible. V is TRBV11-2 and J is TRBJ2-7; perhaps TRBD1 as D (5 bases). CDR3 length: 18 residues. CDR1 and CDR2 (germline): SGHAT, FQNNGV. DNA for the CDR3: TGTGCCAGCAGCCGGACATCAAACAGCCGCCGTTTCTCCGACGAGCAGTACTTC. It is translated as CASSRTSNSRRFSDEQYF.

V and J are TRBV9 and TRBJ2-3; 7 nucleotides agree with TRBD2. The V segment lost 1 base and the J segment 2 bases; nucleotides outside the gene matches: 4. The germline V gene has CDR1 SGDLS and CDR2 YYNGEE. This CDR3 contains 15 residues. The CDR3, as DNA: TGTGCCAGCAGCGTAAGCGGGATGTCCACAGATACGCAGTATTTT. This gives the protein CASSVSGMSTDTQYF.

The V gene is TRBV5-1, the J gene TRBJ2-2; 8 bases line up with TRBD1. This CDR3 is built from 15 residues. Germline lookup yields CDR1 SGHRS and CDR2 YFSETQ. J was trimmed by 3 bases and V by 4 bases; bases with no gene match: 5. The CDR3 sequence is CASSLPQGDTGELFF. The DNA for the CDR3 is TGCGCCAGCAGCCTACCACAGGGGGACACCGGGGAGCTGTTTTTT.

The chain links TRBV5-5 to TRBJ1-2, with TRBD1 matching 9 bases. The CDR3 covers 13 residues. J lost 8 bases, V lost 3 bases, and 5 bases had no gene match. Germline V gene lookup returns CDR1 SGHKS and CDR2 YYEKEE (reference sequence). The CDR3 spells CASSYRGLEGYTF. The CDR3 nucleotides are TGTGCCAGCAGCTACAGGGGGCTGGAAGGCTACACCTTC.

This clone occurred once. The chain has TRBV14 and TRBJ2-7; perhaps TRBD2 as D (5 bases). V was trimmed by 4 bases and J by 4 bases, leaving 14 bases between them. Germline lookup yields CDR1 SGHDN and CDR2 FVKESK. This CDR3 is built from 14 residues. CDR3: CASSPAGPGYEQYF. The CDR3 bases are TGTGCCAGCAGCCCCGCGGGTCCTGGGTACGAGCAGTACTTC.

The gene calls are TRBV30 and TRBJ1-4; the D is unclear. Germline CDR1 is GTSNPN and CDR2 is SVGIG (reference sequence). Trimming removed 5 bases at V and 8 bases at J, with 9 bases between. The CDR3 has 11 amino acids. DNA of the CDR3: TGTGCCTGGGCGAATTTCGAAAAACTGTTTTTT. Amino acid sequence: CAWANFEKLFF. Drawing the rest from reference TRBV30 and TRBJ1-4, the complete variable domain is SQTIHQWPATLVQPVGSPLSLECTVEGTSNPNLYWYRQAAGRGLQLLFYSVGIGQISSEVPQNLSASRPQDRQFILSSKKLLLSDSGFYLCAWANFEKLFFGSGTQLSVL.

This clone was counted a single time. The chain uses TRBV6-5 and TRBJ2-1, with 14 bases fitting TRBD2. CDR1 and CDR2 from the germline V gene are MNHEY and SVGAGI. The CDR3 is 16 amino acids. V lost 0 bases to trimming and J lost 10 bases; unmatched junction nucleotides: 5. Here the CDR3 reads CASSYSGLAGASEQFF. The CDR3 DNA sequence: TGTGCCAGCAGTTACTCGGGACTAGCGGGGGCCTCCGAGCAGTTCTTC.

The chain couples TRBV5-1 to TRBJ2-7; 7 bases agree with TRBD1. V lost 2 bases and J lost 6; bases outside the gene matches: 11. CDR1 SGHRS and CDR2 YFSETQ come from the germline V gene. CDR3 length: 15 residues. The CDR3 coding sequence is TGCGCCAGCAGCTTCGGACAGGTTCCCCCTCGCGAGCAGTACTTC. This codes for CASSFGQVPPREQYF.

This clone has a handful of counts. V is TRBV5-1 and J is TRBJ1-1; D call uncertain. Germline lookup yields CDR1 SGHRS and CDR2 YFSETQ. The length of the CDR3 is 13 residues. Deletions cut 2 bases from V and 1 base from J, with 6 bases between. In DNA form, the CDR3 reads TGCGCCAGCAGCTTCCCAGGGAACACTGAAGCTTTCTTT. Its protein product is CASSFPGNTEAFF. Together with reference TRBV5-1 and TRBJ1-1, the CDR3 gives the full variable domain: KAGVTQTPRYLIKTRGQQVTLSCSPISGHRSVSWYQQTPGQGLQFLFEYFSETQRNKGNFPGRFSGRQFSNSRSEMNVSTLELGDSALYLCASSFPGNTEAFFGQGTRLTVV.

The chain combines TRBV19 with TRBJ1-1; 8 nucleotides line up with TRBD1. The CDR3 totals 15 residues. From germline, CDR1 is LNHDA and CDR2 SQIVND (reference sequence). The J segment lost 2 bases and the V segment lost 6 bases, leaving 8 bases of the junction unmatched. CDR3 residues: CASRLKQGVNTEAFF. As DNA, the CDR3 is TGTGCCAGTAGGCTGAAACAGGGGGTAAACACTGAAGCTTTCTTT.

This clone appeared once. The rearrangement joins TRBV5-6 to TRBJ1-5, with no clear D. Trimming took off 0 bases at V and 5 bases at J, with 15 bases between the two ends. The V gene's germline CDR1 is SGHDT and CDR2 YYEEEE. CDR3 length: 16 residues. CDR3: CASSLEGELAHQPQHF. The DNA of the CDR3 is TGTGCCAGCAGCTTGGAGGGAGAGCTAGCGCATCAGCCCCAGCATTTT.

The rearrangement links TRBV5-4 to TRBJ2-4; 8 nucleotides line up with TRBD1. The germline gives CDR1 SGHNT, CDR2 YYREEE (reference sequence). With 0 bases clipped from V and 7 bases from J, the junction kept 6 bases outside the gene matches. The CDR3 totals 15 residues. DNA for the CDR3: TGTGCCAGCAGCTTGGACCAGGGGGCGGGCAACATTCAGTACTTC. This translates into CASSLDQGAGNIQYF.

This chain uses TRBV4-1 with TRBJ2-7, with 7 bases fitting TRBD1. The germline V gene has CDR1 MGHRA and CDR2 YSYEKL. V trimming: 3 bases; J trimming: 1 base; junction bases outside the gene matches: 3. The CDR3 extends over 14 amino acids. The CDR3 here is CASSHGTDSYEQYF. The CDR3 DNA reads as TGCGCCAGCAGCCACGGGACAGATTCCTACGAGCAGTACTTC.

V and J are TRBV11-3 and TRBJ2-1, with D unclear. The CDR3 length is 11 residues. The V end was cut by 5 bases, the J end by 5 bases, with 4 bases between. Germline V gene data show CDR1 as SGHNT and CDR2 as YENEEA. CDR3 protein: CASSSHNEQFF. In DNA, the CDR3 is TGTGCCAGCAGCAGCCACAATGAGCAGTTCTTC.

V gene TRBV30 combines with J gene TRBJ1-5; 9 bases align to TRBD1. Germline lookup yields CDR1 GTSNPN and CDR2 SVGIG (reference sequence). Unmatched junction bases numbered 14, after V lost 3 bases and J lost 5 bases. CDR3 length: 17 amino acids. The CDR3 loop reads CAWRGKGQGPIYQPQHF. DNA of the CDR3: TGTGCCTGGAGGGGAAAGGGACAGGGCCCGATCTATCAGCCCCAGCATTTT. The entire variable domain, with the rest obtained from reference TRBV30 and TRBJ1-5, is as follows: SQTIHQWPATLVQPVGSPLSLECTVEGTSNPNLYWYRQAAGRGLQLLFYSVGIGQISSEVPQNLSASRPQDRQFILSSKKLLLSDSGFYLCAWRGKGQGPIYQPQHFGDGTRLSIL.

V usage is TRBV30 and J usage is TRBJ1-4; the match to TRBD1 covers 7 bases. Trimming at V came to 2 bases and at J to 4 bases, leaving 7 bases not matched to a gene. CDR3 length: 15 residues. The germline V gene encodes CDR1 GTSNPN and CDR2 SVGIG (reference sequence). CDR3 amino acids: CAWSRRGLDNEKLFF. The CDR3 region has the DNA TGTGCCTGGAGTAGAAGGGGGCTTGATAATGAAAAACTGTTTTTT.

The chain combines TRBV7-9 with TRBJ2-5, with 10 positions matching TRBD2. CDR3 length equals 17 residues. V shed 5 bases, J shed 0 bases, and the junction held 9 bases outside the gene matches. In germline, CDR1 is SEHNR, CDR2 FQNEAQ (reference sequence). Written as DNA, the CDR3 is TGTGCCAGCAGCATCCGGACTAGCGGAGTCTACCAAGAGACCCAGTACTTC. It encodes CASSIRTSGVYQETQYF.

This CDR3 is CATKPPGTVGQQYF. In DNA, the CDR3 is TGTGCCACTAAACCACCCGGGACAGTAGGGCAGCAGTACTTC. The V and J genes are TRBV6-5 and TRBJ2-5, with 7 bases that match TRBD1. The CDR3 totals 14 residues. The ends lost 10 bases at V and 11 bases at J; junction bases unmatched: 19. The germline V gene has CDR1 MNHEY and CDR2 SVGAGI.

The chain joins TRBV7-3 to TRBJ2-4; the match to TRBD2 covers 7 bases. Germline V gene sequence: CDR1 SGHTA, CDR2 FQGTGA. Trimming removed 2 bases from V and 6 bases from J; junction bases left unmatched: 7. The CDR3 extends over 15 amino acids. CDR3 loop: CASSLWEGSGNIQYF. CDR3 DNA: TGTGCCAGCAGCTTATGGGAGGGTTCAGGAAACATTCAGTACTTC.

A few counts support this clone. V is TRBV4-3 and J is TRBJ1-5, with unresolved D. V was trimmed by 0 bases and J by 4 bases, leaving 7 bases between them. This CDR3 has 14 amino acids. CDR1 and CDR2 (germline): LGHNA, YSLEER. For the CDR3, the DNA is TGCGCCAGCAGCCAAGAGGCTTATAATCAGCCCCAGCATTTT. Protein product: CASSQEAYNQPQHF.

The rearrangement uses TRBV15 and TRBJ1-5; D perhaps matches TRBD1 (6 bases). CDR3 size: 15 residues. Germline-derived CDR1 and CDR2 are LNHNV and YYDKDF (reference sequence). V was trimmed by 0 bases and J by 3 bases, leaving 9 bases between them. In DNA, the CDR3 is TGTGCCACCAGCAGAGATGGACAGCTCAATCAGCCCCAGCATTTT. This sequence encodes CATSRDGQLNQPQHF.

The chain combines TRBV10-3 with TRBJ2-5, with TRBD1 matching 8 bases. With 6 bases clipped from V and 5 bases from J, the junction kept 5 bases outside the gene matches. The CDR3 extends over 13 amino acids. CDR1 is ENHRY, CDR2 SYGVKD, per germline. In DNA form, the CDR3 reads TGTGCCATCAGGACAGGGGTCGGCGAGACCCAGTACTTC. Protein product: CAIRTGVGETQYF.

The rearrangement links TRBV15 to TRBJ2-1, with 10 nucleotides matching TRBD2. The CDR3 has 21 amino acids. In germline, CDR1 is LNHNV, CDR2 YYDKDF (reference sequence). V dropped 2 bases and J dropped 0; count of bases not matched to a gene: 16. The CDR3 DNA reads TGTGCCACCAGCAGAACGGAAGCGGGGGGGACCTTCTGGAGCTCCTACAATGAGCAGTTCTTC. Its protein product is CATSRTEAGGTFWSSYNEQFF.

This clone was detected a few times. CDR3 sequence reads: CASSGLAGELNEQFF. The DNA of the CDR3 is TGTGCCAGCAGCGGACTAGCGGGAGAATTGAATGAGCAGTTCTTC. V and J are TRBV7-9 and TRBJ2-1, with 13 bases lining up with TRBD2. Trimming took 5 bases from V and 7 from J; bases not matched to a gene: 5. Germline V CDR1 and CDR2: SEHNR, FQNEAQ (reference sequence). CDR3 size: 15 residues.

This chain joins TRBV15 and TRBJ1-3, with TRBD1 identical over 9 bases. Germline values: CDR1 LNHNV, CDR2 YYDKDF (reference sequence). J gave up 0 bases and V 5 bases, and 8 bases lay outside the gene matches. This CDR3 has 17 residues. The CDR3 loop is CATSSHRGLSSGNTIYF. The CDR3 DNA follows: TGTGCCACCAGCTCCCACAGGGGGCTGAGCTCTGGAAACACCATATATTTT.

The gene calls are TRBV6-1 and TRBJ1-1; D might be TRBD1 (6 bases). Germline V gives CDR1 MNHNS, CDR2 SASEGT. Deletions cut 4 bases from V and 3 bases from J, with 15 bases between. This CDR3 spans 15 amino acids. CDR3 sequence: CASSGHRVRYTEAFF. Written as DNA, the CDR3 is TGTGCCAGCAGTGGACACAGGGTTCGGTACACTGAAGCTTTCTTT.

This clone was counted only a few times. The CDR3 region is CASSIGQGIQPQHF. The CDR3 DNA follows: TGTGCCAGTAGTATAGGACAGGGGATTCAGCCCCAGCATTTT. The chain recombines TRBV19 with TRBJ1-5; 8 nucleotides align to TRBD1. Per the germline V gene, CDR1 is LNHDA and CDR2 is SQIVND (reference sequence). The junction had 2 bases not matched to a gene; V was cut back by 1 base and J by 6 bases. The CDR3 runs to 14 residues. Full variable domain (missing parts from reference TRBV19 and TRBJ1-5): DGGITQSPKYLFRKEGQNVTLSCEQNLNHDAMYWYRQDPGQGLRLIYYSQIVNDFQKGDIAEGYSVSREKKESFPLTVTSAQKNPTAFYLCASSIGQGIQPQHFGDGTRLSIL.

This clone has more than one count but fewer than ten. V usage is TRBV7-9 and J usage is TRBJ1-3, with 9 nucleotides matching TRBD1. CDR3 length equals 15 residues. V shed 5 bases, J shed 6 bases, and the junction held 8 bases outside the gene matches. In germline, CDR1 is SEHNR, CDR2 FQNEAQ (reference sequence). The CDR3 loop reads CASSTTTGGKNTIYF. In DNA form, the CDR3 reads TGTGCCAGCAGCACTACGACAGGGGGTAAAAACACCATATATTTT.